This T cell receptor (beta chain) was sequenced in a study of cytomegalovirus exposure and HLA in healthy donors. Study background: Of all 400 or so donors who were genotyped, about 84% belonged to the Caucasian-associated ancestry cluster.

With regard to this clone: What it recognizes is unknown.

Study-wide results and caveats: Most TCR sequences were uncommon, yet certain public TCRs appeared in many donors. Reportedly, diagnosis of cytomegalovirus status by the classifier showed high specificity and sensitivity. Analyzed later, most CMV-associated TCR beta chains appeared HLA-restricted.

Primers for the PCR totalled 60 Vbeta and 13 Jbeta. Data came from immunoSEQ multiplex PCR; TCRdb stores just in-frame clones and leaves some out. There are 150,000 to 200,000 clones in the sample; approximately 70% occur only once, and over 6% lies in the top ten. The CDR3 is made up of 17 amino acids. Looked up from germline, CDR1 is LGHNA and CDR2 is YSLEER. V shed 0 bases and J shed 6 bases, with 19 bases lying between them. Material: PBMCs. V usage is TRBV4-3 and J usage is TRBJ2-3; D ambiguous. This TCR was recovered from a man aged 35-49 years in good health and CMV-seropositive. In DNA form, the CDR3 reads TGCGCCAGCAGCCAAGATGGTCCCCCCAATGACGGGGATACGCAGTATTTT. It specifies CASSQDGPPNDGDTQYF.